Sequencing of this T cell receptor beta chain was carried out in a study of PD-1 blockade in classical Hodgkin lymphoma. Study summary: Patients had nivolumab dosed at 3 mg/kg, delivered intravenously every 2 weeks. Study findings and constraints: Significant TCR diversity gains by C4D1 occurred in CD4+ but not CD8+ cells.

As concerns this clone: Antigen unknown.

The germline V gene encodes CDR1 SGHNT and CDR2 YYREEE (reference sequence). This CDR3 contains 17 residues. V was clipped by 3 bases and J by 2 bases; unmatched bases: 12. Indicated time point: cycle 4 day 1 (C4D1), after 6 weeks of nivolumab. Relapse after autologous stem cell transplantation occurred in every patient, and brentuximab vedotin exposure varied. The data were produced by immunoSEQ multiplex PCR, yet TCRdb's version contains in-frame clones alone and is incomplete. The sample has 100,000 or so clones, about nine tenths seen once. The gene calls are TRBV5-4 and TRBJ2-7; the match to TRBD2 covers 9 bases. The source was peripheral blood mononuclear cells (PBMCs), collected before the fourth cycle of nivolumab. The source of this sequence is a human donor with classical Hodgkin lymphoma. Here the CDR3 reads CASSSLLSGGTPYEQYF. The CDR3 coding sequence is TGTGCCAGCAGCTCCCTCCTTAGCGGGGGAACCCCCTACGAGCAGTACTTC.